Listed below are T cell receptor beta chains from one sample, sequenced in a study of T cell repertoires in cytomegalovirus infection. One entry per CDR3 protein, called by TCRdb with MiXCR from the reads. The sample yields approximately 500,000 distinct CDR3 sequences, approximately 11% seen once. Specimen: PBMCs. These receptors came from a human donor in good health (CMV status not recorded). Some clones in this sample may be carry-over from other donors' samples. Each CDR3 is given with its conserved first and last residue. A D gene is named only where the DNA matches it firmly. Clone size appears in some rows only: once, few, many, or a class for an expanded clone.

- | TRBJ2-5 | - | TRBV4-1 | TGCGCCAGCAGCCAAGTGGGTTTCCCCCCTGATTGGTACAGGGAACAAGAGACCCAGTACTTC | CASSQVGFPPDWYREQETQYF
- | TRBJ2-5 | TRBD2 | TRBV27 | TGTGCCAGCAGTCCAGGACTAGCGGGAGGGCCTCGGGTGGAGACCCAGTACTTC | CASSPGLAGGPRVETQYF
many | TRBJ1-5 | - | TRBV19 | TGTGCCAGTAGTAGGACAGTGATGGGCGGGAATCAGCCCCAGCATTTT | CASSRTVMGGNQPQHF
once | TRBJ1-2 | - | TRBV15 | TGTGCCACCAGCAGAGTTTACTCTGGGGGAGGCTACACCTTC | CATSRVYSGGGYTF
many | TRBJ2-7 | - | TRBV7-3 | TGTGCCAGCAGCTTAAGGCCTAAGGGGTTCGACTCCTACGAGCAGTACTTC | CASSLRPKGFDSYEQYF
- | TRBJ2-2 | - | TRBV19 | TGTGCCAGTAGTATTCAGAACACCGGGGAGCTGTTTTTT | CASSIQNTGELFF
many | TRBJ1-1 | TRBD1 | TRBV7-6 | TGTGCCAGCAGCCTAAATCCGGGACAGGAAGTAGGCACTGAAGCTTTCTTT | CASSLNPGQEVGTEAFF
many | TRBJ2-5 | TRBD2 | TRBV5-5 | TGTGCCAGCAGCCCGGGACTAGGGGTTGGGCGAGAGACCCAGTACTTC | CASSPGLGVGRETQYF
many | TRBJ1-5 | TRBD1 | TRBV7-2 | TGTGCCAGCAGCTTAGTAGAGGGGGCGGTAACGCCCCAGCATTTT | CASSLVEGAVTPQHF
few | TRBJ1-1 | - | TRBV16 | TGTGCCAGCAGCCCTTCCCTCACAGTGAACACTGAAGCTTTCTTT | CASSPSLTVNTEAFF
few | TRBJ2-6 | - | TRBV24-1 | TGTGCCACCAGTGAGGCAGGAACTGGGGCCAACGTCCTGACTTTC | CATSEAGTGANVLTF
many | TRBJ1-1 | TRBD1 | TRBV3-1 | TGTGCCAGCAGGAAAACGGGACAGGAGATCATGAACACTGAAGCTTTCTTT | CASRKTGQEIMNTEAFF
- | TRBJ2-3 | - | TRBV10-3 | TGTGCCATCAGTGAGCGACCGGGGGGCCGGGGCACAGATACGCAGTATTTT | CAISERPGGRGTDTQYF
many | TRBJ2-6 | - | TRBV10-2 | TGCGCCAGCAGTGAGTCGGCGACAGTCTCTGGGGCCAACGTCCTGACTTTC | CASSESATVSGANVLTF
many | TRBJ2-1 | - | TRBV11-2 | TGTGCCAGCAGCTTAGGGGGGGGCCGCTACAATGAGCAGTTCTTC | CASSLGGGRYNEQFF
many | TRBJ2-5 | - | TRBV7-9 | TGTGCCAGCAGCTTCCCCCTCCAAGAGACCCAGTACTTC | CASSFPLQETQYF
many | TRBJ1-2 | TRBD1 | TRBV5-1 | TGCGCCAGCAGCTTTGGGGTGTTCAGGGGGGACTATGGCTACACCTTC | CASSFGVFRGDYGYTF
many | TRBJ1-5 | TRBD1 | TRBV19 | TGTGCCAGTACCTCGACAGGGCAGCCCCAGCATTTT | CASTSTGQPQHF
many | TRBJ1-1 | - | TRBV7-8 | TGTGCCAGCAGCTCCTCAGGGGCAGGCACTGAAGCTTTCTTT | CASSSSGAGTEAFF
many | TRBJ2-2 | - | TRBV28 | TGTGCCAGCAGTCGGCACTCAGAGACCGGGGAGCTGTTTTTT | CASSRHSETGELFF
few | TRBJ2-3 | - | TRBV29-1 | TGCAGCGTTGAAAGGCAGGGCACAGATACGCAGTATTTT | CSVERQGTDTQYF
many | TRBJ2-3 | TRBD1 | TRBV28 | TGTGCCAGCAGTTCGACTCAGGGGGCCGGCACAGATACGCAGTATTTT | CASSSTQGAGTDTQYF
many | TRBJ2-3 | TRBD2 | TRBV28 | TGTGCCAGCAGTTCTATAGGCCCTAGCGGGAGTACAGATACGCAGTATTTT | CASSSIGPSGSTDTQYF
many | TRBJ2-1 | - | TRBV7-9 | TGTGCCAGCAGCCTCCGGGGGAGCGGGTACAATGAGCAGTTCTTC | CASSLRGSGYNEQFF
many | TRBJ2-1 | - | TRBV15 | TGTGCCACCAGCAGAGATTCTCCGAATCGGGACGATGGTGAGCAGTTCTTC | CATSRDSPNRDDGEQFF
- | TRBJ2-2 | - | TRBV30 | TGTGCCTGGAGTGTACAGGGTTCGATAACCGGGGAGCTGTTTTTT | CAWSVQGSITGELFF
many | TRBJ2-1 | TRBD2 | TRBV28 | TGTGCCAGCAGTTTAAGGGGAGGGCTTGAGCAGTTCTTC | CASSLRGGLEQFF
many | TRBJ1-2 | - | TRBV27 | TGTGCCAGCGGGCCGGGTCGCCTCTATGGCTACACCTTC | CASGPGRLYGYTF
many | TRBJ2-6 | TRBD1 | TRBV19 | TGTGCCAGTACCCGGGACAGCCAGTCCGGGGCCAACGTCCTGACTTTC | CASTRDSQSGANVLTF
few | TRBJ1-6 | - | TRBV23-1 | TGCGCCAGCAGTCCTCCGCCAGGGACCTTCGCCATATCACCCCTCCACTTT | CASSPPPGTFAISPLHF
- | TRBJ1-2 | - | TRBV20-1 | TGCAGTGCTATCCCTCAGTGGTTTGATGGCTACACCTTC | CSAIPQWFDGYTF
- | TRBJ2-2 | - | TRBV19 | TGTGCCAGTAGTCCCGTTCTTGGGGCCGGGGAGCTGTTTTTT | CASSPVLGAGELFF
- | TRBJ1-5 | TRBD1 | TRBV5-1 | TGCGCCAGCAGCCCTCGACAGGGTAGGGATCAGCCCCAGCATTTT | CASSPRQGRDQPQHF
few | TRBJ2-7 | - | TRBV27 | TGTGCCAGCAGCCGGGACACATTCACCTACGAGCAGTACTTC | CASSRDTFTYEQYF
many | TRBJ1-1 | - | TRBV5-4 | TGTGCCAGCAGGAGAGACAGTACGAACACTGAAGCTTTCTTT | CASRRDSTNTEAFF
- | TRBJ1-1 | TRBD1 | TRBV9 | TGTGCCAGCAGCGCAGGGGGCAGGGTGAACACTGAAGCTTTCTTT | CASSAGGRVNTEAFF
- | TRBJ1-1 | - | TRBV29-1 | TGCAGCGTGGGAGAGGGAGGACGCACTGAAGCTTTCTTT | CSVGEGGRTEAFF
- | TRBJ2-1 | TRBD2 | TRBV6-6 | TGTGCCAGCAGTTACGGACCTAGCGGGAGTGTCAATGAGCAGTTCTTC | CASSYGPSGSVNEQFF
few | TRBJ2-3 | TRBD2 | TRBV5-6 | TGTGCCAGCAGCTATGGGACTAGCGGGGCCTCGATAGATACGCAGTATTTT | CASSYGTSGASIDTQYF
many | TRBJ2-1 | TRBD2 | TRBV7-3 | TGTGCCAGCAGTTTTGTTGGACTAGCGGGAGGGGATGAGCAGTTCTTC | CASSFVGLAGGDEQFF
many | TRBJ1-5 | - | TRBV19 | TGTGCCAGTAGTATAGCGGGCCTCCTAATATATCAGCCCCAGCATTTT | CASSIAGLLIYQPQHF
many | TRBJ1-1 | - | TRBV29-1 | TGCAGCGTTGATGGCCAGGGTGGGTCCCCTGGCGTGAACACTGAAGCTTTCTTT | CSVDGQGGSPGVNTEAFF
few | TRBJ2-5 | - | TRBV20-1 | TGCAGTGCTAGTACCCCTTTAGGTTTTGAGACCCAGTACTTC | CSASTPLGFETQYF
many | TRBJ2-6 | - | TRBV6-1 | TGTGCCAGCAAGGGCAGTAAGGGGCCGCCCATTGGAGGGGCCAACGTCCTGACTTTC | CASKGSKGPPIGGANVLTF
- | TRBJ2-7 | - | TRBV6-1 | TGTGCCAGCAAATTGGACGAGCAGTACTTC | CASKLDEQYF
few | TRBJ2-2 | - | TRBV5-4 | TGTGCCAGCAGCCAGGGCCCTCTAGGAGACCGGGAGCTGTTTTTT | CASSQGPLGDRELFF
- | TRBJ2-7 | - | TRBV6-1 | TGTGCCAGCAGTGAGTCGGCGGGAATTATGTACGAGCAGTACTTC | CASSESAGIMYEQYF
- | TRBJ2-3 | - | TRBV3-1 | TGTGCCAGCAGCCGGTGGGTACGGAGGGGAAGGACAGATACGCAGTATTTT | CASSRWVRRGRTDTQYF
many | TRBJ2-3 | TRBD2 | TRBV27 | TGTGCCAGCAGTTCTACTAGCGGACCCCCCACAGATACGCAGTATTTT | CASSSTSGPPTDTQYF
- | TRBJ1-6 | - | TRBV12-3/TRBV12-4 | TGTGCCAGCGGGCTAGGGGATAATTCACCCCTCCACTTT | CASGLGDNSPLHF
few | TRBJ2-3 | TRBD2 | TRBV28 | TGTGCCAGCAGTTCCGGGACTAGCGGGAGGCTCGCAGATACGCAGTATTTT | CASSSGTSGRLADTQYF
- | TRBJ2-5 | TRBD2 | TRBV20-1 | TGCAGTGCTAGGAGTCCGGGACTAGCGAGGGAGACCCAGTACTTC | CSARSPGLARETQYF
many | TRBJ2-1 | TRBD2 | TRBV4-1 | TGCGCCAGCAGCCAAGATCCGAGCGGGAGAAATGAGCAGTTCTTC | CASSQDPSGRNEQFF